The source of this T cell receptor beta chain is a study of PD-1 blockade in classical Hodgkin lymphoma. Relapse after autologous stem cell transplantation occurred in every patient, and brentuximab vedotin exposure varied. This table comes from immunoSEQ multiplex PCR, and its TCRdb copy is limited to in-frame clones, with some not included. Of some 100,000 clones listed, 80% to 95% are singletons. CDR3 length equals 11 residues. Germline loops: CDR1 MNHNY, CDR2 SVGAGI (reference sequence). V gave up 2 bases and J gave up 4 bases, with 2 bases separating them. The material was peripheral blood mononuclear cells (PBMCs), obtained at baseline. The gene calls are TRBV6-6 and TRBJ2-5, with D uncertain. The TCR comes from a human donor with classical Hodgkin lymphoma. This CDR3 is CASSYIETQYF. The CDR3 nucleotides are TGTGCCAGCAGTTACATAGAGACCCAGTACTTC.